This record covers a single TCR beta chain. The data are from a study of blood T cell repertoires in COVID-19. Only in-frame clones appear in the TCRdb table, and some are missing; sequencing was by immunoSEQ multiplex PCR. The data contain around 450,000 clones, 70% to 90% of them singletons. The V and J ends lost 1 base and 0 bases respectively, with 9 bases between them. The CDR3 runs 15 residues. Germline lookup yields CDR1 MGHRA and CDR2 YSYEKL. Study members were between roughly 18 and 100 years old and lived in some 22 US regions. Researchers sorted participants into cohorts using their self-reported clinical history.

Specimen: PBMCs or T cells enriched from blood (not recorded which). The chain has TRBV4-1 and TRBJ1-1, with D hard to call. The sequence derives from a young woman with acute COVID-19. The CDR3 sequence: CASSQGGYMNTEAFF. CDR3 coding DNA: TGCGCCAGCAGCCAAGGAGGGTACATGAACACTGAAGCTTTCTTT.